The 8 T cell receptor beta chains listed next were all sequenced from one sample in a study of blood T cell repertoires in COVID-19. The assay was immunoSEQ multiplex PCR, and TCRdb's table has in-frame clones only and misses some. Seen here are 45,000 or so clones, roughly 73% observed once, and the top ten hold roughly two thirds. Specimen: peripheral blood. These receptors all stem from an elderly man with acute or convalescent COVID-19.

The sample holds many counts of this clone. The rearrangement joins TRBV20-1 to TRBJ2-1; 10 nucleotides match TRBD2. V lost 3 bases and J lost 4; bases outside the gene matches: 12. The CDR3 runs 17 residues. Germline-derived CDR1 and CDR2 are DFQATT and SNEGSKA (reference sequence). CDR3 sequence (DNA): TGCAGTGCTAGTGGCCAGCGGGAGGGCCTAAGGTACAATGAGCAGTTCTTC. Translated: CSASGQREGLRYNEQFF.

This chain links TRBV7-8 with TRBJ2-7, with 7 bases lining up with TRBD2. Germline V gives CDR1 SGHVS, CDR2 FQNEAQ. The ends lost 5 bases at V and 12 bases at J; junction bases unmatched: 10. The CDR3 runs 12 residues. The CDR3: CASSLRGGSVYF. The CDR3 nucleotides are TGTGCCAGCAGCCTCAGAGGCGGGAGTGTGTACTTC.

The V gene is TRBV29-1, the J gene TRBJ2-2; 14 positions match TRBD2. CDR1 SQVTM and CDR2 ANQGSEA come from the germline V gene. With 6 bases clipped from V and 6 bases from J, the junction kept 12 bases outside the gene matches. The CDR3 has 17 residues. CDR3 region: CSVLKMGTSGSAGELFF. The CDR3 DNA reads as TGCAGCGTCCTGAAGATGGGGACTAGCGGGAGTGCCGGGGAGCTGTTTTTT.

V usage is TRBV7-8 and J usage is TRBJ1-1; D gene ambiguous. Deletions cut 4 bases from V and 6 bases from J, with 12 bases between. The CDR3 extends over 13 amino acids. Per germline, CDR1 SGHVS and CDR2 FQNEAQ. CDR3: CASSSRVTPEAFF. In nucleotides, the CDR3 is TGTGCCAGCAGCTCCCGGGTTACCCCTGAAGCTTTCTTT.

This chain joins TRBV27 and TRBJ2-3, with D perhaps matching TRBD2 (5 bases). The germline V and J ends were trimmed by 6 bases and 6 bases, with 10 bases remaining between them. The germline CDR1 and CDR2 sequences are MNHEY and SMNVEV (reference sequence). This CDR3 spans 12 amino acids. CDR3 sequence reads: CASSSRGDTQYF. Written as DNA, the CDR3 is TGTGCCAGCAGCTCAAGAGGGGATACGCAGTATTTT.

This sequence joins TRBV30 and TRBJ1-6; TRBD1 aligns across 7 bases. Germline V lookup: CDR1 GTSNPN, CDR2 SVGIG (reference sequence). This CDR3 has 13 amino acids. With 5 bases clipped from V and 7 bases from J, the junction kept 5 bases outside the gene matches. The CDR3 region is CAWATGANSPLHF. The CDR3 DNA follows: TGTGCCTGGGCCACAGGGGCGAATTCACCCCTCCACTTT. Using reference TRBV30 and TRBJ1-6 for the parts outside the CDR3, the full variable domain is SQTIHQWPATLVQPVGSPLSLECTVEGTSNPNLYWYRQAAGRGLQLLFYSVGIGQISSEVPQNLSASRPQDRQFILSSKKLLLSDSGFYLCAWATGANSPLHFGNGTRLTVT.

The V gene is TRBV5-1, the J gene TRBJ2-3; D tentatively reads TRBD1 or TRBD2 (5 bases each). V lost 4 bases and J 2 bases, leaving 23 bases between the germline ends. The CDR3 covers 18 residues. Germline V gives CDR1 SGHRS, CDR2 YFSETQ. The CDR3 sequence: CASSLGRVDVLFTDTQYF. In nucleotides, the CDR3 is TGCGCCAGCAGCCTGGGGCGGGTCGATGTTCTCTTCACAGATACGCAGTATTTT.

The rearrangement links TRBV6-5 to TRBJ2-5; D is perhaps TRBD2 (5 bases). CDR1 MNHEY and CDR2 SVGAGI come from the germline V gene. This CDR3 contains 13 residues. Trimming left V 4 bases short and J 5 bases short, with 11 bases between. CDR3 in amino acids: CASSWTRGETQYF. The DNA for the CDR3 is TGTGCCAGCAGTTGGACTCGAGGGGAGACCCAGTACTTC.